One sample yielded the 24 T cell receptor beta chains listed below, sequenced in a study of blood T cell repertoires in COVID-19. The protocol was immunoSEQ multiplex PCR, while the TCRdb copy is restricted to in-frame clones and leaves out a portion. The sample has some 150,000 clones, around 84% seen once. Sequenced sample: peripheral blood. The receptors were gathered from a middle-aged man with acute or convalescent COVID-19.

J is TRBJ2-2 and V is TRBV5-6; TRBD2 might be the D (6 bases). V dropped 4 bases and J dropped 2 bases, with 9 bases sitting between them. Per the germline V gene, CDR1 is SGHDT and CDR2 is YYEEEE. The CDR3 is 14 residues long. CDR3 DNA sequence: TGTGCCAGCAGCCCGGGACTTAACACCGGGGAGCTGTTTTTT. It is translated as CASSPGLNTGELFF. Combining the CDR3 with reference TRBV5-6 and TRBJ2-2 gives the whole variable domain DAGVTQSPTHLIKTRGQQVTLRCSPKSGHDTVSWYQQALGQGPQFIFQYYEEEERQRGNFPDRFSGHQFPNYSSELNVNALLLGDSALYLCASSPGLNTGELFFGEGSRLTVL.

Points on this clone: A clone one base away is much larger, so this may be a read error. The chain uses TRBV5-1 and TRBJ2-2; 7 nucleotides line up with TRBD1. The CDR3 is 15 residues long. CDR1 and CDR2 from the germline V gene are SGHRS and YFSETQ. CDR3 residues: CAGSPGQTNTGELFF. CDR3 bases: TGCGCCGGCAGCCCGGGACAGACTAACACCGGGGAGCTGTTTTTT.

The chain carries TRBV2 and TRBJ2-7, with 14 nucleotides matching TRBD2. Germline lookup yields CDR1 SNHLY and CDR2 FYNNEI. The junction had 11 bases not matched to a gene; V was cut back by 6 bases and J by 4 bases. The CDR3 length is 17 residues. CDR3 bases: TGTGCCAGCAGAAGGACCCCGGGACTAGCGGGAGAGTACGAGCAGTACTTC. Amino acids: CASRRTPGLAGEYEQYF.

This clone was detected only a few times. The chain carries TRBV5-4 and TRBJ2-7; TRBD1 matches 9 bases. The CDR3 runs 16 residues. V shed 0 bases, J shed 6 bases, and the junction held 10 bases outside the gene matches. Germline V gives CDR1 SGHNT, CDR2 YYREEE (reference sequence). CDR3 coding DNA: TGTGCCAGCAGCTTGGGGACAGGGGCACGTCCGGGCGAGCAGTACTTC. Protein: CASSLGTGARPGEQYF.

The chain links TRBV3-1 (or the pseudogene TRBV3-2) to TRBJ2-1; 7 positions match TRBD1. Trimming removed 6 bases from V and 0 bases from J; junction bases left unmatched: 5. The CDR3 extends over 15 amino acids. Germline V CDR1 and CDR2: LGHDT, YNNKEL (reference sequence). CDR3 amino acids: CASSQGESSYNEQFF. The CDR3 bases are TGTGCCAGCAGTCAGGGGGAGAGCTCCTACAATGAGCAGTTCTTC.

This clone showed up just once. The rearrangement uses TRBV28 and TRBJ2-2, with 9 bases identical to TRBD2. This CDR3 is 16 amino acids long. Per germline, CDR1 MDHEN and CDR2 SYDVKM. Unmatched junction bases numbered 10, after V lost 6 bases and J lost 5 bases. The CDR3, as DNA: TGTGCCAGCAGCGAGAATAGCGGGGGTATGACCGGGGAGCTGTTTTTT. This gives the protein CASSENSGGMTGELFF.

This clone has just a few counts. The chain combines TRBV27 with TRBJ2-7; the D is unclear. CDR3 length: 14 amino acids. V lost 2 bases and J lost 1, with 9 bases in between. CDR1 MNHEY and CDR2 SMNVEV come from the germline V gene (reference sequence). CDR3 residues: CASSLHEASYEQYF. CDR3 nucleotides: TGTGCCAGCAGTTTACATGAGGCGTCCTACGAGCAGTACTTC.

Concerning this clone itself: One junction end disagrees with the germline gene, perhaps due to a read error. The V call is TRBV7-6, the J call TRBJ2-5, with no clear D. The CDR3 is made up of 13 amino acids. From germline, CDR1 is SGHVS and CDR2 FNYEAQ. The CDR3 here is CASTLDPTGTQYF. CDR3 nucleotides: TGTGCCAGCACCTTAGACCCCACGGGGACCCAGTACTTC.

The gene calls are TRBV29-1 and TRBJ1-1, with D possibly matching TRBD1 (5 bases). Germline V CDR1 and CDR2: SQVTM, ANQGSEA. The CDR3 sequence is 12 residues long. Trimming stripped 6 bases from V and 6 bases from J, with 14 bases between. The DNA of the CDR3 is TGCAGCGTAGGCCGGGGGGTGGCTGAAGCTTTCTTT. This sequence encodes CSVGRGVAEAFF.

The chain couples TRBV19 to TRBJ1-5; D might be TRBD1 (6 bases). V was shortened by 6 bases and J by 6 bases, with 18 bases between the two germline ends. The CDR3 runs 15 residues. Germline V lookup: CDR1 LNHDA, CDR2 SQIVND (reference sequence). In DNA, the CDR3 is TGTGCCAGTAGATTAGGATCGCAGGGGACTCAGCCCCAGCATTTT. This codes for CASRLGSQGTQPQHF.

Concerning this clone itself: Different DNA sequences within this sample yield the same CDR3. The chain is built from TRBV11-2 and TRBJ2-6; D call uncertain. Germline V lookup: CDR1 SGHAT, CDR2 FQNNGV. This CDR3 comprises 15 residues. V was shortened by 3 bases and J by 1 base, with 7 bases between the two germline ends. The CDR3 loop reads CASSLFGSGANVLTF. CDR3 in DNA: TGTGCCAGCAGCTTGTTCGGGTCTGGGGCCAACGTCCTGACTTTC. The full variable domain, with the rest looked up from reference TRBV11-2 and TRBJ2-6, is EAGVAQSPRYKIIEKRQSVAFWCNPISGHATLYWYQQILGQGPKLLIQFQNNGVVDDSQLPKDRFSAERLKGVDSTLKIQPAKLEDSAVYLCASSLFGSGANVLTFGAGSRLTVL.

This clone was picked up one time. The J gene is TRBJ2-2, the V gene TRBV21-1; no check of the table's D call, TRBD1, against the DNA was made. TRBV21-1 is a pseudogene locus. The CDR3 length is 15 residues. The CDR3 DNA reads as TGTGCCAGCAGCATAACCAGGGGGCTGGTCGGGGAGCTGTTTTTT. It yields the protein CASSITRGLVGELFF.

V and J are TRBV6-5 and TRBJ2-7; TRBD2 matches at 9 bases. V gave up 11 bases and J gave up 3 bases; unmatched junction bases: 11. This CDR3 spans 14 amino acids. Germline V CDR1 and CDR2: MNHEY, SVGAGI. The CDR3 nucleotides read TGTGCCCTAGGTGCTAGCGGGGCTTTCTACGAGCAGTACTTC. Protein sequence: CALGASGAFYEQYF.

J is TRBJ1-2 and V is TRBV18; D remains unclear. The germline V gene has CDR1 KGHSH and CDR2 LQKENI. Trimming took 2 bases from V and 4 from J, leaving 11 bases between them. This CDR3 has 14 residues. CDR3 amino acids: CASSPSPEGYGYTF. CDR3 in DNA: TGTGCCAGCTCACCAAGTCCGGAGGGCTATGGCTACACCTTC.

The CDR3 region has the DNA TGCGCCAGCAGCTCGCATCTCGCAGGGACTTACACTGAAGCTTTCTTT. Translating it yields CASSSHLAGTYTEAFF. This chain connects TRBV5-1 to TRBJ1-1; D possibly corresponds to TRBD1 (5 bases). Germline V gene sequence: CDR1 SGHRS, CDR2 YFSETQ. V was shortened by 3 bases and J by 3 bases, with 18 bases between the two germline ends. The CDR3 extends over 16 amino acids.

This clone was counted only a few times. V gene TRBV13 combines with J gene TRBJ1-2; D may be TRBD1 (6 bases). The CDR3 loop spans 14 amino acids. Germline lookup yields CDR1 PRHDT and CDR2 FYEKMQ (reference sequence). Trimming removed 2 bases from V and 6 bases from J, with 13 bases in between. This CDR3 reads CASSLWGGADGYTF. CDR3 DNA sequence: TGTGCCAGCAGCTTATGGGGGGGCGCTGATGGCTACACCTTC.

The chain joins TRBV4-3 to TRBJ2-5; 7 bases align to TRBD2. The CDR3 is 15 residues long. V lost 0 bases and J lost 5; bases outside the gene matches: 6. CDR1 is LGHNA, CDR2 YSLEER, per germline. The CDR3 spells CASSQDPGGWETQYF. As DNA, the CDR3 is TGCGCCAGCAGCCAAGATCCGGGGGGTTGGGAGACCCAGTACTTC.

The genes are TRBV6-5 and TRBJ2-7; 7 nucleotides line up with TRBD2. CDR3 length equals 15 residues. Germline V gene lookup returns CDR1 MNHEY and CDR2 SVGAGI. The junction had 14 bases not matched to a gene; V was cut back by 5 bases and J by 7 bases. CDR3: CASSTGRGTGGEQYF. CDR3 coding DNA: TGTGCCAGCAGTACGGGGCGGGGGACGGGCGGGGAGCAGTACTTC.

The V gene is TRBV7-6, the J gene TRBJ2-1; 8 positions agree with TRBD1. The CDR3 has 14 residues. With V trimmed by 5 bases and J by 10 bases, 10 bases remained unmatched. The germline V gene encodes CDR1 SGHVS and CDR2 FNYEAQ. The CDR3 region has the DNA TGTGCCAGCAGCGTGAGGACAGGGTTAACCGAGCAGTTCTTC. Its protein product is CASSVRTGLTEQFF.

CDR3: CATSKKRGDPDTQYF. DNA of the CDR3: TGTGCCACCAGTAAGAAGCGGGGGGATCCAGATACGCAGTATTTT. The gene calls are TRBV24-1 and TRBJ2-3; TRBD2 aligns across 9 bases. The J segment lost 4 bases and the V segment lost 6 bases, leaving 7 bases of the junction unmatched. Germline CDR1 and CDR2: KGHDR and SFDVKD. There are 15 residues in the CDR3.

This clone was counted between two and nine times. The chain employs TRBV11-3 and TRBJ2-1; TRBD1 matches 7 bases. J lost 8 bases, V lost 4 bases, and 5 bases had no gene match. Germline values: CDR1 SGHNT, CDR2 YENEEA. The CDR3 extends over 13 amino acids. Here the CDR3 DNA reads TGTGCCAGCAGCTCTGGGACAGCACATGAGCAGTTCTTC. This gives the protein CASSSGTAHEQFF.

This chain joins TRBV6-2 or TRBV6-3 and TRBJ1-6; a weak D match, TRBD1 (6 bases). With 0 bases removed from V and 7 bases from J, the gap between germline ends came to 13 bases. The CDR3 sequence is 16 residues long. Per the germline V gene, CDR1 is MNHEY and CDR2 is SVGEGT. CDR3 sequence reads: CASSYSSRRGNSPLHF. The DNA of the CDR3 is TGTGCCAGCAGTTACTCATCTCGCAGGGGAAATTCACCCCTCCACTTT.

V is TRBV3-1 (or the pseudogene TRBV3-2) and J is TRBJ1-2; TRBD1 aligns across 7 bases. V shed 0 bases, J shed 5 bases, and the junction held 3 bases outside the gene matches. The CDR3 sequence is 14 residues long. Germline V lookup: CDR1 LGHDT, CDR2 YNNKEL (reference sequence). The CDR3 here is CASSQDRGEYGYTF. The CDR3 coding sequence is TGTGCCAGCAGCCAAGACAGGGGGGAATATGGCTACACCTTC.

CDR3 loop: CASKGLAGEGIGELFF. The CDR3 DNA is TGTGCCAGCAAAGGATTAGCGGGGGAGGGCATCGGGGAGCTGTTTTTT. The chain uses TRBV5-4 and TRBJ2-2; 9 bases fit TRBD2. The germline V gene has CDR1 SGHNT and CDR2 YYREEE (reference sequence). The CDR3 spans 16 residues. Trimming took 6 bases from V and 7 from J; bases not matched to a gene: 13.